This T cell receptor (beta chain) was sequenced for a study of blood T cell repertoires in COVID-19. Data came from immunoSEQ multiplex PCR; TCRdb stores just in-frame clones and leaves some out. The sample holds some 200,000 clones, roughly 85% seen once. Germline CDR1 and CDR2: KGHDR and SFDVKD. V lost 3 bases and J 9 bases, leaving 29 bases between the germline ends. The CDR3 extends over 19 amino acids. The chain combines TRBV24-1 with TRBJ2-1; tentatively, D is TRBD1 (5 bases). This receptor was taken from a woman in her forties or fifties who had been exposed to COVID-19. What was sequenced was PBMCs or T cells enriched from blood (not recorded which). The CDR3 DNA reads TGTGCCACCAGTGATCCCCGAGTGGACACCCTTCACCCGAATGGTGAGCAGTTCTTC. This sequence encodes CATSDPRVDTLHPNGEQFF.